The 13 T cell receptor beta chains in this list originate from one sample, sequenced in a study of vaccination and CD4 T cells after COVID-19. Scientists ran DNA taken from cultured CD4+ T cells through the Oncomine TCR Beta short-read assay for sequencing. MiXCR, applied by TCRdb to the PCR reads, yields one record per CDR3 protein. The table shows some 11,000 distinct CDR3 sequences, with approximately 52% occurring only once. The antigens for these receptors are not known. Described treatment: roughly 10-day PBMC culture with coronavirus spike peptide pools or control peptides (ViraFEST assay). Sequencing input: CD4+ T cells from blood, cultured in vitro. These receptors were obtained from a human donor who had recovered from COVID-19.

This chain links TRBV6-5 with TRBJ1-1; D gene uncertain. From germline, CDR1 is MNHEY and CDR2 SVGAGI. The germline V and J ends were trimmed by 0 bases and 1 base, with 6 bases remaining between them. The CDR3 extends over 14 amino acids. The CDR3: CASSYSTGNTEAFF. The CDR3 DNA sequence: TGTGCCAGCAGTTACTCGACCGGGAACACTGAAGCTTTCTTT.

The chain is built from TRBV20-1 and TRBJ1-2, with TRBD1 identical over 9 bases. Trimming cost V 4 bases and J 6 bases; bases outside gene matches: 6. The germline V gene encodes CDR1 DFQATT and CDR2 SNEGSKA (reference sequence). The CDR3 loop spans 13 amino acids. This CDR3 reads CSATMGQGHGYTF. For the CDR3, the DNA is TGCAGTGCTACAATGGGACAGGGACATGGCTACACCTTC.

The chain uses TRBV7-2 and TRBJ2-5, with TRBD2 as a possible D gene (5 bases). Germline assignment: CDR1 SGHTA and CDR2 FQGNSA. The CDR3 totals 13 residues. Deletions cut 1 base from V and 5 bases from J, with 8 bases between. The CDR3 coding sequence is TGTGCCAGCAGCTTAGGGGTAGCGGAGACCCAGTACTTC. Translation: CASSLGVAETQYF.

This clonotype was counted a few times. The rearrangement uses TRBV20-1 and TRBJ1-5, with 8 nucleotides matching TRBD1. Germline CDR1 and CDR2: DFQATT and SNEGSKA (reference sequence). The CDR3 is 14 residues long. V lost 2 bases and J lost 4; bases outside the gene matches: 4. The CDR3 sequence: CSARSGGGNQPQHF. In nucleotides, the CDR3 is TGCAGTGCTAGATCAGGGGGCGGAAATCAGCCCCAGCATTTT.

The J gene is TRBJ2-1, the V gene TRBV27; 8 nucleotides match TRBD1. J gave up 2 bases and V 8 bases, and 11 bases lay outside the gene matches. The germline gives CDR1 MNHEY, CDR2 SMNVEV (reference sequence). The CDR3 runs 16 residues. The DNA for the CDR3 is TGTGCCAGCCGACGGCAGGACAGGGCCACCTACAATGAGCAGTTCTTC. This encodes CASRRQDRATYNEQFF.

This clonotype occurred once. J is TRBJ1-2 and V is TRBV20-1, with unresolved D. Germline V CDR1 and CDR2: DFQATT, SNEGSKA (reference sequence). Trimming pared 8 bases from V and 2 bases from J, leaving 12 bases between. The CDR3 runs 12 residues. The CDR3 loop reads CSSNPLNYGYTF. CDR3 DNA: TGCAGTTCCAACCCCCTGAACTATGGCTACACCTTC.

The rearrangement uses TRBV6-2 or TRBV6-3 and TRBJ1-1; 12 bases fit TRBD1. This CDR3 has 19 residues. CDR1 is MNHEY, CDR2 SVGEGT, per germline. The trim removed 3 bases at V and 5 bases at J, leaving 16 bases unmatched. The CDR3 nucleotides are TGTGCCAGCAGTTATTCCGTAAAGACCCGGGACAGGGGGCGGACTGAAGCTTTCTTT. Residues: CASSYSVKTRDRGRTEAFF.

This clonotype was seen a single time. This chain joins TRBV20-1 and TRBJ1-3; D perhaps matches TRBD1 (6 bases). The CDR3 sequence is 13 residues long. CDR1 and CDR2 from the germline V gene are DFQATT and SNEGSKA (reference sequence). The V end lost 6 bases, the J end lost 2 bases, and 11 bases lay between the germline ends. The CDR3 region is CSAKTGTGNTIYF. DNA of the CDR3: TGCAGTGCAAAAACAGGGACTGGAAACACCATATATTTT.

The chain couples TRBV28 to TRBJ1-6; TRBD1 matches 9 bases. V shed 5 bases and J 9 bases; nucleotides not matched to a gene: 11. The CDR3 is 16 amino acids. Germline V gene sequence: CDR1 MDHEN, CDR2 SYDVKM. DNA of the CDR3: TGTGCCAGCAGTGAACCGCGGGGACAGGGATCTTCACCCCTCCACTTT. Protein: CASSEPRGQGSSPLHF.

J is TRBJ2-7 and V is TRBV10-1, with D maybe TRBD1 (6 bases). Trimming left V 0 bases short and J 2 bases short, with 17 bases between. The CDR3 loop spans 17 amino acids. Germline CDR1 is WNHNN and CDR2 is SYGVQD (reference sequence). CDR3 sequence: CASSESFSAGETYEQYF. The CDR3 nucleotides are TGCGCCAGCAGTGAGTCGTTCTCGGCAGGGGAAACCTACGAGCAGTACTTC.

This clonotype was recorded a few times. The V call is TRBV6-5, the J call TRBJ1-1, with TRBD1 as a possible D gene (6 bases). CDR3 size: 17 residues. The germline V and J ends were trimmed by 4 bases and 1 base, with 19 bases remaining between them. Germline CDR1 is MNHEY and CDR2 is SVGAGI. The CDR3 reads CASSFSRGGFRNTEAFF. The CDR3 DNA is TGTGCCAGCAGTTTCAGTAGGGGGGGATTCAGGAACACTGAAGCTTTCTTT.

This sequence joins TRBV7-3 and TRBJ2-5, with 12 nucleotides matching TRBD2. The CDR3 spans 15 residues. The germline V gene encodes CDR1 SGHTA and CDR2 FQGTGA. V gave up 3 bases and J gave up 5 bases; unmatched junction bases: 4. CDR3 protein: CASSLTSGSLETQYF. The CDR3 region has the DNA TGTGCCAGCAGCTTGACTAGCGGGAGCTTGGAGACCCAGTACTTC. Looking up the rest from reference TRBV7-3 and TRBJ2-5 gives the full variable domain: GAGVSQTPSNKVTEKGKYVELRCDPISGHTALYWYRQSLGQGPEFLIYFQGTGAADDSGLPNDRFFAVRPEGSVSTLKIQRTERGDSAVYLCASSLTSGSLETQYFGPGTRLLVL.

This clonotype has a handful of counts. This sequence joins TRBV9 and TRBJ2-1; 7 nucleotides match TRBD2. Per germline, CDR1 SGDLS and CDR2 YYNGEE. The V segment lost 0 bases and the J segment 10 bases; nucleotides outside the gene matches: 1. CDR3 size: 12 residues. CDR3 sequence reads: CASSVGGGEQFF. The CDR3, as DNA: TGTGCCAGCAGCGTAGGGGGAGGGGAGCAGTTCTTC.